The 30 T cell receptor beta chains listed next were all sequenced from one sample in a study of blood T cell repertoires in COVID-19. Sequencing was performed with immunoSEQ multiplex PCR; in TCRdb, only in-frame clones are kept and a portion is missing. The table has 150,000 to 200,000 clones, about 76% seen once; the top ten hold 5.5% to 7%. The sample taken for sequencing was peripheral blood. The receptors shown here come from a woman in her forties with COVID-19, enrolled during active disease.

This chain uses TRBV5-1 with TRBJ1-2; D perhaps matches TRBD1 (6 bases). In germline, CDR1 is SGHRS, CDR2 YFSETQ. This CDR3 is built from 15 residues. Trimming left V 7 bases short and J 9 bases short, with 25 bases between. CDR3 in DNA: TGCGCCAGCGGAAGGACAGCCCTGGATTCTAATAGCTACACCTTC. As protein: CASGRTALDSNSYTF.

The rearrangement uses TRBV5-1 and TRBJ1-4, with D uncertain. Trimming cost V 4 bases and J 0 bases, with 7 bases left between them. CDR1 is SGHRS and CDR2 is YFSETQ in the germline V gene. The CDR3 extends over 14 amino acids. This CDR3 is CASSDSPTNEKLFF. In nucleotides, the CDR3 is TGCGCCAGCAGCGATAGCCCAACTAATGAAAAACTGTTTTTT.

V usage is TRBV30 and J usage is TRBJ2-5, with TRBD2 as a possible D gene (5 bases). Per germline, CDR1 GTSNPN and CDR2 SVGIG (reference sequence). This CDR3 contains 14 residues. Trimming shortened V by 8 bases and J by 1 base, and 17 bases separated the two germline ends. In DNA, the CDR3 is TGTGCCACTTCGGAGGCAAACCCCCAAGAGACCCAGTACTTC. Translating it yields CATSEANPQETQYF. The full variable domain, completed using reference TRBV30 and TRBJ2-5, is SQTIHQWPATLVQPVGSPLSLECTVEGTSNPNLYWYRQAAGRGLQLLFYSVGIGQISSEVPQNLSASRPQDRQFILSSKKLLLSDSGFYLCATSEANPQETQYFGPGTRLLVL.

The rearrangement joins TRBV11-2 to TRBJ2-3; 15 bases agree with TRBD2. Trimming cost V 5 bases and J 6 bases; bases outside gene matches: 3. CDR1 is SGHAT, CDR2 FQNNGV, per germline. The CDR3 has 15 residues. CDR3 sequence reads: CASSPGTSGRDTQYF. CDR3 DNA: TGTGCCAGCAGCCCCGGGACTAGCGGGAGGGATACGCAGTATTTT.

The CDR3 DNA reads TGTGCCAGCAGCTTAGCCATATCAGGGTTTATGAGCGGCTACACCTTC. It is translated as CASSLAISGFMSGYTF. The chain recombines TRBV7-2 with TRBJ1-2; D perhaps matches TRBD1 (5 bases). CDR3 length: 16 amino acids. V was cut by 0 bases and J by 8 bases, with 19 bases left in between. CDR1 and CDR2 from the germline V gene are SGHTA and FQGNSA.

V and J are TRBV29-1 and TRBJ2-3; 9 nucleotides match TRBD2. This CDR3 region has 14 residues. Germline lookup yields CDR1 SQVTM and CDR2 ANQGSEA. Germline trimming cut 4 bases from V and 0 bases from J; bases unmatched to any gene: 2. The CDR3 loop reads CSVVSGGSTDTQYF. Written as DNA, the CDR3 is TGCAGCGTTGTTAGCGGGGGTAGCACAGATACGCAGTATTTT.

For the CDR3, the DNA is TGTGCCAGCAGTCCAGGGACTTGGGAGACTGAAGCTTTCTTT. Translating gives CASSPGTWETEAFF. The rearrangement uses TRBV6-5 and TRBJ1-1, with a tentative D call TRBD1 (5 bases). Trimming left V 5 bases short and J 5 bases short, with 15 bases between. Germline assignment: CDR1 MNHEY and CDR2 SVGAGI. The CDR3 runs 14 residues.

V and J are TRBV5-1 and TRBJ1-3, with D unclear. The CDR3 extends over 14 amino acids. The germline CDR1 and CDR2 sequences are SGHRS and YFSETQ. Trimming took off 4 bases at V and 0 bases at J, with 8 bases between the two ends. The CDR3 coding sequence is TGCGCCAGCAGCCCCGGAGTCTCTGGAAACACCATATATTTT. It specifies CASSPGVSGNTIYF.

This chain links TRBV5-4 with TRBJ2-7, with TRBD2 as a possible D gene (5 bases). V was pared by 2 bases and J by 2 bases, with 14 bases between. In germline, CDR1 is SGHNT, CDR2 YYREEE (reference sequence). The CDR3 runs 15 residues. Here the CDR3 DNA reads TGTGCCAGCAGCTTTTCTTACCTCGGGGCCTACGAGCAGTACTTC. Protein: CASSFSYLGAYEQYF.

This chain uses TRBV6-5 with TRBJ2-7; D is perhaps TRBD1 (5 bases). Germline V gene lookup returns CDR1 MNHEY and CDR2 SVGAGI. The ends were cut back, 2 bases at V and 9 bases at J, with 14 bases in the middle. This CDR3 contains 13 residues. The DNA of the CDR3 is TGTGCCAGCAGTTACGATCCAGGGCAGGGGCAGTACTTC. It specifies CASSYDPGQGQYF.

This sequence joins TRBV4-2 and TRBJ1-3; 8 bases map to TRBD1. Trimming removed 3 bases from V and 0 bases from J; junction bases left unmatched: 7. CDR1 is LGHNA, CDR2 YNFKEQ, per germline. The CDR3 is 17 residues long. CDR3 DNA sequence: TGTGCCAGCAGCCAGACCGGGACAGGTTCCTCTGGAAACACCATATATTTT. Amino acids: CASSQTGTGSSGNTIYF.

V usage is TRBV6-2 or TRBV6-3 and J usage is TRBJ2-4, with D possibly TRBD2 on 6 matching bases. The ends were cut back, 4 bases at V and 0 bases at J, with 10 bases in the middle. The V gene's germline CDR1 is MNHEY and CDR2 SVGEGT. The CDR3 has 15 residues. The CDR3 nucleotides are TGTGCCAGCAGTTGGGGGGACGTAGCCAAAAACATTCAGTACTTC. As protein: CASSWGDVAKNIQYF.

The table lists this clone with a few counts. The V gene is TRBV18, the J gene TRBJ2-1; 9 bases are a match to TRBD2. Per the germline V gene, CDR1 is KGHSH and CDR2 is LQKENI. The J segment lost 3 bases and the V segment lost 3 bases, leaving 6 bases of the junction unmatched. This CDR3 has 16 amino acids. The CDR3 nucleotides read TGTGCCAGCTCACCCAATCAAGCGGGAGGCTACAATGAGCAGTTCTTC. Protein product: CASSPNQAGGYNEQFF.

The chain carries TRBV7-6 and TRBJ2-1, with 9 bases fitting TRBD1. Germline loops: CDR1 SGHVS, CDR2 FNYEAQ. The CDR3 extends over 15 amino acids. Unmatched junction bases numbered 7, after V lost 4 bases and J lost 6 bases. The CDR3 DNA is TGTGCCAGCAGCTCGGGGACAGGGATACTCAATGAGCAGTTCTTC. Translated, it gives CASSSGTGILNEQFF.

This clone has just a few counts. The rearrangement joins TRBV6-1 to TRBJ2-1; 8 bases are shared with TRBD2. V lost 2 bases, J lost 8 bases, and 5 bases stayed unmatched. The CDR3 contains 14 residues. Germline assignment: CDR1 MNHNS and CDR2 SASEGT. CDR3 coding DNA: TGTGCCAGCAGTGAAAGCGGGGGAAGGGATGAGCAGTTCTTC. The encoded protein is CASSESGGRDEQFF.

The chain combines TRBV30 with TRBJ1-3; D remains ambiguous. V lost 0 bases, J lost 5 bases, and 8 bases lay in between. This CDR3 comprises 13 residues. In germline, CDR1 is GTSNPN, CDR2 SVGIG (reference sequence). The CDR3 region is CAWSVGSRNTIYF. DNA for the CDR3: TGTGCCTGGAGTGTGGGGAGTCGAAACACCATATATTTT.

This chain links TRBV6-5 with TRBJ2-2; D is possibly TRBD2 (5 bases). This CDR3 has 15 residues. V lost 6 bases, J lost 6 bases, and 17 bases lay in between. From germline, CDR1 is MNHEY and CDR2 SVGAGI. CDR3 region: CASSRTDGVPGELFF. The CDR3, as DNA: TGTGCCAGCAGCCGGACGGACGGGGTACCCGGGGAGCTGTTTTTT.

The CDR3, as DNA: TGCGCCAGCAGCCTCCACACGGGGACAGGGGTATACGAGCAGTACTTC. Protein: CASSLHTGTGVYEQYF. The chain combines TRBV5-1 with TRBJ2-7, with TRBD1 identical over 10 bases. Germline lookup yields CDR1 SGHRS and CDR2 YFSETQ. With 4 bases clipped from V and 4 bases from J, the junction kept 11 bases outside the gene matches. The CDR3 contains 16 residues.

This chain links TRBV3-1 (or the pseudogene TRBV3-2) with TRBJ2-1; TRBD2 matches 9 bases. This CDR3 has 15 amino acids. V trimming: 1 base; J trimming: 5 bases; junction bases outside the gene matches: 3. Germline V gene data show CDR1 as LGHDT and CDR2 as YNNKEL (reference sequence). The CDR3 nucleotides read TGTGCCAGCAGCCAAGGTAGCGGGAGAGACAATGAGCAGTTCTTC. Its translation is CASSQGSGRDNEQFF.

The CDR3 sequence is CASSGHDRRETQYF. CDR3 sequence (DNA): TGTGCCAGTAGTGGTCACGACAGGCGAGAGACCCAGTACTTC. The chain carries TRBV19 and TRBJ2-5; D is possibly TRBD1 (6 bases). V was clipped by 5 bases and J by 4 bases, with 14 bases between them. Germline-derived CDR1 and CDR2 are LNHDA and SQIVND (reference sequence). The CDR3 sequence is 14 residues long.

For this clone: The same CDR3 also results from other DNA sequences found in this sample. V is TRBV29-1 and J is TRBJ2-1; a possible D gene is TRBD1 (5 bases). The germline V gene encodes CDR1 SQVTM and CDR2 ANQGSEA. Trimming took 6 bases from V and 1 from J, leaving 7 bases between them. The CDR3 loop spans 12 amino acids. The CDR3 DNA follows: TGCAGCGTCGGACAATCCTACAATGAGCAGTTCTTC. Residues: CSVGQSYNEQFF.

The chain recombines TRBV23-1 with TRBJ2-3; D possibly corresponds to TRBD2 (6 bases). TRBV23-1 is treated as an ORF (open reading frame) with a function not yet certain. V lost 0 bases and J 1 base, leaving 17 bases between the germline ends. The CDR3 sequence is 18 residues long. The CDR3 sequence: CASSQSFRGPGGTDTQYF. CDR3 bases: TGCGCCAGCAGTCAATCCTTCCGAGGACCGGGAGGCACAGATACGCAGTATTTT.

The chain carries TRBV7-2 and TRBJ2-5; 8 bases are a match to TRBD2. The V segment lost 6 bases and the J segment 2 bases; nucleotides outside the gene matches: 11. Germline loops: CDR1 SGHTA, CDR2 FQGNSA. CDR3 size: 16 residues. The CDR3 spells CASRPTGGGRQETQYF. The CDR3 DNA is TGTGCCAGCAGACCGACCGGGGGGGGGCGTCAAGAGACCCAGTACTTC.

As regards this clone: Germline and junction disagree at one end, which may indicate a read error. This rearrangement joins TRBV4-2 to TRBJ2-3; TRBD2 matches 7 bases. This CDR3 has 15 residues. In germline, CDR1 is LGHNA, CDR2 YNFKEQ. CDR3 DNA sequence: TGTGCCAGCAGCCAAGATATTAGGCTAGCGGTTTCCTGGCATTTT. Translating gives CASSQDIRLAVSWHF.

This clone has just a few counts. The chain recombines TRBV7-8 with TRBJ1-1; TRBD1 might be the D (5 bases). The germline V and J ends were trimmed by 5 bases and 1 base, with 11 bases remaining between them. This CDR3 comprises 14 residues. Germline assignment: CDR1 SGHVS and CDR2 FQNEAQ. CDR3 loop: CASSHRQKNTEAFF. The CDR3 DNA reads as TGTGCCAGCAGCCATCGACAGAAGAACACTGAAGCTTTCTTT.

CDR3 coding DNA: TGTGCCAGCAGATCTGGACTGAACTACGAGCAGTACTTC. Its protein is CASRSGLNYEQYF. The gene calls are TRBV11-1 and TRBJ2-7; maybe TRBD2 (5 bases). Deletions cut 6 bases from V and 3 bases from J, with 12 bases between. The CDR3 totals 13 residues. CDR1 is SGHAT, CDR2 FQDESV, per germline (reference sequence).

The chain couples TRBV7-8 to TRBJ2-3, with D perhaps matching TRBD2 (5 bases). CDR3 length: 12 amino acids. Germline V gives CDR1 SGHVS, CDR2 FQNEAQ. The ends were cut back, 3 bases at V and 4 bases at J, with 5 bases in the middle. This CDR3 reads CASSFGADTQYF. The CDR3 DNA reads TGTGCCAGCAGCTTCGGGGCAGATACGCAGTATTTT.

This clone was found once. The J gene is TRBJ2-5, the V gene TRBV10-2; 9 bases map to TRBD2. CDR1 is WSHSY, CDR2 SAAADI, per germline. V trimming: 6 bases; J trimming: 5 bases; junction bases outside the gene matches: 7. This CDR3 contains 14 residues. CDR3: CASRRSGRPETQYF. The CDR3 region has the DNA TGCGCCAGCAGGAGAAGCGGGAGGCCGGAGACCCAGTACTTC.

A word on this clone: Mismatch with germline at one junction end may stem from a read error. The chain uses TRBV7-9 and TRBJ2-2; D is possibly TRBD2 (7 bases). Germline lookup yields CDR1 SEHNR and CDR2 FQNEAQ (reference sequence). There are 16 residues in the CDR3. The CDR3, as DNA: TGTGCCAGCAGCTTCTTTGTGGGGGGGGACACCGGGAAGCTGTTTTTT. Translating gives CASSFFVGGDTGKLFF.

The chain employs TRBV4-3 and TRBJ1-6, with a possible D match to TRBD1 (6 bases). Germline CDR1 LGHNA, CDR2 YSLEER. V was trimmed by 0 bases and J by 10 bases, leaving 10 bases between them. This CDR3 is built from 14 residues. Here the CDR3 DNA reads TGCGCCAGCAGCCAAGAGGGGGCTTGGTCACCCCTCCACTTT. It codes for CASSQEGAWSPLHF.